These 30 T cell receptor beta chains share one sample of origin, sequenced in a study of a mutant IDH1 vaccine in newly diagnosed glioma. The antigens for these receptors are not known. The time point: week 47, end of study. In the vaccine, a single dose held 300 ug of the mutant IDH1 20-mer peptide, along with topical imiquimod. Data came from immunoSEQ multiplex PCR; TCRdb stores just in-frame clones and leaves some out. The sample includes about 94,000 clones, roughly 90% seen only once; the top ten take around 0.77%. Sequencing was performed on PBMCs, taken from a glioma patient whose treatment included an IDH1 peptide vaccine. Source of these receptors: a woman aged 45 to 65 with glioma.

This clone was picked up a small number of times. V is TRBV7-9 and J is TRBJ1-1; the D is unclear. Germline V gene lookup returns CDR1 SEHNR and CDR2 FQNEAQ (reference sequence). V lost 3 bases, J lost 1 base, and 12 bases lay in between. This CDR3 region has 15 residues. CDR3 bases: TGTGCCAGCAGCTTCACGAGGACCGAGAACACTGAAGCTTTCTTT. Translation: CASSFTRTENTEAFF.

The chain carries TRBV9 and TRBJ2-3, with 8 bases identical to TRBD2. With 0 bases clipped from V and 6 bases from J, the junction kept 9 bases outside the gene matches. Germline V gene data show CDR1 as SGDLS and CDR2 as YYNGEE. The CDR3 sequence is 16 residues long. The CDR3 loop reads CASSVVHGRGADTQYF. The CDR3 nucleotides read TGTGCCAGCAGCGTAGTTCACGGGAGGGGGGCCGATACGCAGTATTTT.

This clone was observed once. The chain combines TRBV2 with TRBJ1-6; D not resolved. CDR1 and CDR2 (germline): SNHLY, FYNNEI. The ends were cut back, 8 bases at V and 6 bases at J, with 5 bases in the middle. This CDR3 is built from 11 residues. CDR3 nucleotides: TGTGCCAGCGGACCTAATTCACCCCTCCACTTT. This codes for CASGPNSPLHF. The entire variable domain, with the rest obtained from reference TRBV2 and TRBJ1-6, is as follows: EPEVTQTPSHQVTQMGQEVILRCVPISNHLYFYWYRQILGQKVEFLVSFYNNEISEKSEIFDDQFSVERPDGSNFTLKIRSTKLEDSAMYFCASGPNSPLHFGNGTRLTVT.

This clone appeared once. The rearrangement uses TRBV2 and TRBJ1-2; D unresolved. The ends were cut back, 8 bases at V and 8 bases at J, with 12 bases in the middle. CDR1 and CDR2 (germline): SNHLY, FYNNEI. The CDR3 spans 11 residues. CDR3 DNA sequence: TGTGCCAGCTTTGGACCCGTCGGCTACACCTTC. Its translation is CASFGPVGYTF.

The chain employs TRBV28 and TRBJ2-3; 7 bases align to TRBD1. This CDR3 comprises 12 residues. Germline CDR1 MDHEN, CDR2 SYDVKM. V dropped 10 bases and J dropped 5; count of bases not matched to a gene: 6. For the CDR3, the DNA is TGTGCCACCCGACAGGGCCTAGATACGCAGTATTTT. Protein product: CATRQGLDTQYF.

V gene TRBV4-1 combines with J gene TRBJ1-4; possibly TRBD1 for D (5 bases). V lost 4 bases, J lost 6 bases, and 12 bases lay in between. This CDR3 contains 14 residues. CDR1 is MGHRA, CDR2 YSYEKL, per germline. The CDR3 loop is CASSLTGRDEKLFF. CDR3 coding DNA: TGCGCCAGCAGCCTTACGGGACGAGATGAAAAACTGTTTTTT.

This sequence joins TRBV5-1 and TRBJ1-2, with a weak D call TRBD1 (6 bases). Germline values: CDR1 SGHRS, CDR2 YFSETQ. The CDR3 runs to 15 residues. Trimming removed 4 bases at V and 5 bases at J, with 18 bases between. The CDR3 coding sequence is TGCGCCAGCAGCGTGGACAGCCTGGGGAGGTATGGCTACACCTTC. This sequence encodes CASSVDSLGRYGYTF.

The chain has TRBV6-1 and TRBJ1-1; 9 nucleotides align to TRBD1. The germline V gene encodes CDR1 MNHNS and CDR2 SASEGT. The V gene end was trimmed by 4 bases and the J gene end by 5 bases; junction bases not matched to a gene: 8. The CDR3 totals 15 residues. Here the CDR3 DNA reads TGTGCCAGCAGTGGCCCGGACAGGGGAAAAACTGAAGCTTTCTTT. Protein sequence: CASSGPDRGKTEAFF.

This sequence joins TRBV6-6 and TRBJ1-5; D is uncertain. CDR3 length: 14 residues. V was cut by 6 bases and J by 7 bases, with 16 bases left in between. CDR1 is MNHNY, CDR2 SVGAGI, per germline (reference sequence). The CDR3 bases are TGTGCCAGCAGACTGGGGTCTGGTAACCAGCCCCAGCATTTT. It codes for CASRLGSGNQPQHF.

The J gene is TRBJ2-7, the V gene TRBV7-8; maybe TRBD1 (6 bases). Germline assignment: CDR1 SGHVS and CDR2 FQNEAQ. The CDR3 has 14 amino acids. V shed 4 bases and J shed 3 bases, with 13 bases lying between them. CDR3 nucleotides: TGTGCCAGCAGCTACCGGACAGAAGACTACGAGCAGTACTTC. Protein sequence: CASSYRTEDYEQYF.

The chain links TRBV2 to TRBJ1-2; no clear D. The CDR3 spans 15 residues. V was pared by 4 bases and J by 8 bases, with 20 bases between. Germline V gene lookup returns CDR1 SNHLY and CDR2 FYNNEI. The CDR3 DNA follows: TGTGCCAGCAGTGGTAGGCAGTTTGAAGGGAGAGGCTACACCTTC. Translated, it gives CASSGRQFEGRGYTF.

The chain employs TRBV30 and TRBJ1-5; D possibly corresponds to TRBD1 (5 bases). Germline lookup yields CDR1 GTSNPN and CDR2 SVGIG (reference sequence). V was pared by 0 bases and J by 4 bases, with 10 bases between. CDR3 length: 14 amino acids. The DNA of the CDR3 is TGTGCCTGGAGTGTATTCGGGGGGAATCAGCCCCAGCATTTT. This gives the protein CAWSVFGGNQPQHF.

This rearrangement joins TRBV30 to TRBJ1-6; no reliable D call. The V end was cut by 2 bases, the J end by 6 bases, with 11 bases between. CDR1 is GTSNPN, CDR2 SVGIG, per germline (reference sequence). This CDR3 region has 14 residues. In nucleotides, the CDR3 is TGTGCCTGGAGTCGTGCATCGGGTAATTCACCCCTCCACTTT. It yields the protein CAWSRASGNSPLHF.

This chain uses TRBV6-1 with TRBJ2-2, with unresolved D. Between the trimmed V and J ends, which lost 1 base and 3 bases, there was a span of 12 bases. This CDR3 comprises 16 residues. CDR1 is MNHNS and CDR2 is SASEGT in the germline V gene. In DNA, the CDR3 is TGTGCCAGCAGTGAAGATGGGAAAGTTTACACCGGGGAGCTGTTTTTT. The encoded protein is CASSEDGKVYTGELFF.

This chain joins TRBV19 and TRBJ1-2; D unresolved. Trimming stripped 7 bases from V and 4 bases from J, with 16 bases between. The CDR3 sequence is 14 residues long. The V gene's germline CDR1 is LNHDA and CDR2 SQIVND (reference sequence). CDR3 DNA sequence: TGTGCCAGTACCAATAGGTCGCGGGGCTATGGCTACACCTTC. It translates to CASTNRSRGYGYTF.

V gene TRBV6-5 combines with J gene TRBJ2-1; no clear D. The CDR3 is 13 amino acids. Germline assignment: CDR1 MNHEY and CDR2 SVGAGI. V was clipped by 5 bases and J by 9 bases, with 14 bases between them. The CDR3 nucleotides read TGTGCCAGCAGTATTGGTCCCCGTGTTGAGCAGTTCTTC. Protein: CASSIGPRVEQFF.

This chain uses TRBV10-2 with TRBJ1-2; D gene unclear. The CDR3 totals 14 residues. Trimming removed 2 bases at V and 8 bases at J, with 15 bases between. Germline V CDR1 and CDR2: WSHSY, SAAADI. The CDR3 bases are TGCGCCAGCAGTGAGCACGGTCTCGGGGAAGGCTACACCTTC. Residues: CASSEHGLGEGYTF.

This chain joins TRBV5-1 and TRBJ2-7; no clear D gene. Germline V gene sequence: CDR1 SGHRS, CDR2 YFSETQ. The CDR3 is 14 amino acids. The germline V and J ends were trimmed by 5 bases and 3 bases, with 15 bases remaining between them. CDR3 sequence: CASRPISNNYEQYF. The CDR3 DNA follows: TGCGCCAGCAGACCAATTAGCAACAACTACGAGCAGTACTTC.

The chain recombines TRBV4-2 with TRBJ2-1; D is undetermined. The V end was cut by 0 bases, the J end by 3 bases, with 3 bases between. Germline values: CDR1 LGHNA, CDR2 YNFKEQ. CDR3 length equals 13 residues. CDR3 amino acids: CASSQEVYNEQFF. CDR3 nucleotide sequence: TGTGCCAGCAGCCAAGAAGTCTACAATGAGCAGTTCTTC.

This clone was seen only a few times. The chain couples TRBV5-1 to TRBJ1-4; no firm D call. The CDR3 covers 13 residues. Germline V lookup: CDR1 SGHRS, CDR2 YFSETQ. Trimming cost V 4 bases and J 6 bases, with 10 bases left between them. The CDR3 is CASSSTWDEKLFF. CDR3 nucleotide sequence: TGCGCCAGCAGCAGCACATGGGATGAAAAACTGTTTTTT. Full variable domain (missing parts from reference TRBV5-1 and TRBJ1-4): KAGVTQTPRYLIKTRGQQVTLSCSPISGHRSVSWYQQTPGQGLQFLFEYFSETQRNKGNFPGRFSGRQFSNSRSEMNVSTLELGDSALYLCASSSTWDEKLFFGSGTQLSVL.

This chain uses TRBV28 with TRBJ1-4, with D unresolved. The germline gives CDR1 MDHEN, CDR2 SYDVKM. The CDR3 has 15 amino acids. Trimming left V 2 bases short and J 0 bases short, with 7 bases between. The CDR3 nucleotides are TGTGCCAGCAGTTTAAGAGGGTCAACTAATGAAAAACTGTTTTTT. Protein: CASSLRGSTNEKLFF. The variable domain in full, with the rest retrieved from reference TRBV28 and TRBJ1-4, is DVKVTQSSRYLVKRTGEKVFLECVQDMDHENMFWYRQDPGLGLRLIYFSYDVKMKEKGDIPEGYSVSREKKERFSLILESASTNQTSMYLCASSLRGSTNEKLFFGSGTQLSVL.

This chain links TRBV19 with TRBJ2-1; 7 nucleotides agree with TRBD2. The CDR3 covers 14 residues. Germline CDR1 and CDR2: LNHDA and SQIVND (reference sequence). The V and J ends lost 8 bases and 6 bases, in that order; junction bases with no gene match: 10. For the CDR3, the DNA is TGTGCCAGTCAACACCTGGGGGAGGGCAATGAGCAGTTCTTC. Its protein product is CASQHLGEGNEQFF.

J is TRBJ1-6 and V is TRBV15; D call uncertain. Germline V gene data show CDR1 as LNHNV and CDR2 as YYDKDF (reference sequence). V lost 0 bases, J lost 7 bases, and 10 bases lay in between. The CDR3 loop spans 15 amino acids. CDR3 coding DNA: TGTGCCACCAGCAGAGATAAGGGAATGAATTCACCCCTCCACTTT. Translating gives CATSRDKGMNSPLHF.

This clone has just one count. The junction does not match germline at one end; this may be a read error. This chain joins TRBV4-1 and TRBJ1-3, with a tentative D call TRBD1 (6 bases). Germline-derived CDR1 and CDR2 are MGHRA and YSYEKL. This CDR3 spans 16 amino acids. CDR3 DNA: TGCGCCAACAGCCACAATACAGGGACCTCTGGAAACACCATATATTTT. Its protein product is CANSHNTGTSGNTIYF.

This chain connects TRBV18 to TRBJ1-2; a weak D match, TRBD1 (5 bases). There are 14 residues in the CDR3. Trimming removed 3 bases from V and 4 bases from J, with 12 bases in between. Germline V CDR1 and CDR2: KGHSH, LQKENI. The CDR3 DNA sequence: TGTGCCAGCTCACCGAATCCGAGGGGCTATGGCTACACCTTC. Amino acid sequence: CASSPNPRGYGYTF.

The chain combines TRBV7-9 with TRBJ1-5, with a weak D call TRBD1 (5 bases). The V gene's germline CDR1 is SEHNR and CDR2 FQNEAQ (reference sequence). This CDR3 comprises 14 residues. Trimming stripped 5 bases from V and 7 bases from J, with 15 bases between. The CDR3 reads CASSPGQAMQPQHF. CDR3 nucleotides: TGTGCCAGCAGCCCTGGACAAGCTATGCAGCCCCAGCATTTT.

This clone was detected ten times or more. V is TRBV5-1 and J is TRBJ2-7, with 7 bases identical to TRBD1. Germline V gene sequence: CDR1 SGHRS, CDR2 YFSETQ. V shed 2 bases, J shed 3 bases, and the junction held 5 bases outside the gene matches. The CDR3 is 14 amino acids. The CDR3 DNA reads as TGCGCCAGCAGCTTCGACAGGGACCTCTACGAGCAGTACTTC. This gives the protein CASSFDRDLYEQYF.

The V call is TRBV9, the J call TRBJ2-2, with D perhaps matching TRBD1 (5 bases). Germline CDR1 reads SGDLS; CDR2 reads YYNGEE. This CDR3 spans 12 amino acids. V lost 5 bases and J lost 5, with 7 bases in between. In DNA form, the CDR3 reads TGTGCCAGCAGGGCAGGGACCGGGGAGCTGTTTTTT. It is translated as CASRAGTGELFF.

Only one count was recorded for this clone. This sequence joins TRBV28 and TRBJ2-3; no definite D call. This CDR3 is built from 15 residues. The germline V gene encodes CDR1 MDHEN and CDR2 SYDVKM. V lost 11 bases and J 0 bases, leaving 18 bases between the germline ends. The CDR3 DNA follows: TGTGCCGGCTGCTCACCCCTAACTAGCACAGATACGCAGTATTTT. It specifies CAGCSPLTSTDTQYF. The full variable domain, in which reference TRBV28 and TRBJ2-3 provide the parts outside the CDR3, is DVKVTQSSRYLVKRTGEKVFLECVQDMDHENMFWYRQDPGLGLRLIYFSYDVKMKEKGDIPEGYSVSREKKERFSLILESASTNQTSMYLCAGCSPLTSTDTQYFGPGTRLTVL.

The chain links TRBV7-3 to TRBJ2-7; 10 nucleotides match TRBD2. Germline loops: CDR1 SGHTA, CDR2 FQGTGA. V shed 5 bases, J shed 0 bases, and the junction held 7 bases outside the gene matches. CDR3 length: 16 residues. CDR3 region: CASSPRTSGPSYEQYF. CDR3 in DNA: TGTGCCAGCAGCCCCCGGACTAGCGGTCCCTCCTACGAGCAGTACTTC.